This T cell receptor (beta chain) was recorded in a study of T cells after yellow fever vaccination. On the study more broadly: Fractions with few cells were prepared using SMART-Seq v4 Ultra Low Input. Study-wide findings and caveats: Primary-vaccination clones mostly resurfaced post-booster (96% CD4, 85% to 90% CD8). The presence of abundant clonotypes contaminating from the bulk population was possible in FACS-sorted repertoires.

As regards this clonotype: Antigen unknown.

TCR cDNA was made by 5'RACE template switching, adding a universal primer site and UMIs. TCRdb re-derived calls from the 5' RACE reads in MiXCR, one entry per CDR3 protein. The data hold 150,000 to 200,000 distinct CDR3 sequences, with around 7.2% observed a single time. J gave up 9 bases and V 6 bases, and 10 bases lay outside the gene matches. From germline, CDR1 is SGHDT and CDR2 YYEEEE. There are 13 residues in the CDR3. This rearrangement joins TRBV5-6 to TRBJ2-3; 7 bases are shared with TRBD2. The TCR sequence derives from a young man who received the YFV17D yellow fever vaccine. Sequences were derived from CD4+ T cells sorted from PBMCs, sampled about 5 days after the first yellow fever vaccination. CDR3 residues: CASISPVAGTQYF. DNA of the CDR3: TGTGCCAGCATCTCCCCCGTAGCGGGCACGCAGTATTTT.